The next 32 T cell receptor beta chains were all read from a single sample in a study of CD8+CD57+ T cells in acquired aplastic anemia. It was genomic DNA that served as the template for profiling TCR beta VDJ and CDR3. TCRdb recomputed calls from the reads with MiXCR, one row per CDR3 protein. The sample lists tens of thousands of distinct CDR3 sequences; about half were seen once. The sequenced sample was sorted CD4+, CD8+, or CD8+CD57+ T cells (not recorded which) from PBMCs. The receptor set was obtained from a human donor in good health, serving as a control.

This clonotype was counted ten times or more. This chain connects TRBV4-2 to TRBJ1-1; 7 positions match TRBD1. The V gene's germline CDR1 is LGHNA and CDR2 YNFKEQ. The CDR3 loop spans 14 amino acids. The J segment lost 4 bases and the V segment lost 4 bases, leaving 6 bases of the junction unmatched. CDR3 in DNA: TGTGCCAGCAGCCCGACAGGGTTGGGCACTGAAGCTTTCTTT. Translating it yields CASSPTGLGTEAFF.

This chain connects TRBV25-1 to TRBJ2-5, with 7 nucleotides matching TRBD1. Germline assignment: CDR1 MGHDK and CDR2 SYGVNS. CDR3 length: 12 residues. V was clipped by 6 bases and J by 5 bases; unmatched bases: 3. CDR3 amino acids: CASRGGGETQYF. As DNA, the CDR3 is TGTGCCAGCAGAGGGGGCGGGGAGACCCAGTACTTC.

This clonotype was picked up one time. This chain uses TRBV20-1 with TRBJ1-2; 10 bases agree with TRBD1. Germline-derived CDR1 and CDR2 are DFQATT and SNEGSKA (reference sequence). With 5 bases clipped from V and 1 base from J, the junction kept 10 bases outside the gene matches. The CDR3 spans 16 residues. This CDR3 is CSAQVAGTGVNYGYTF. The CDR3 bases are TGCAGTGCTCAGGTTGCTGGGACAGGGGTTAACTATGGCTACACCTTC.

The chain combines TRBV5-1 with TRBJ1-1; 10 nucleotides agree with TRBD1. V trimming: 4 bases; J trimming: 11 bases; junction bases outside the gene matches: 8. The CDR3 runs 13 residues. Germline V gene lookup returns CDR1 SGHRS and CDR2 YFSETQ. In DNA, the CDR3 is TGCGCCAGCAGCGATGACGGGACAGGGGATGCTTTCTTT. Its protein product is CASSDDGTGDAFF.

The V and J genes are TRBV19 and TRBJ1-1, with a weak D call TRBD1 (5 bases). This CDR3 comprises 13 residues. The V gene's germline CDR1 is LNHDA and CDR2 SQIVND (reference sequence). Trimming pared 3 bases from V and 5 bases from J, leaving 10 bases between. The CDR3 nucleotides are TGTGCCAGTAGTATGAACAGGAGAACTGAAGCTTTCTTT. It is translated as CASSMNRRTEAFF.

CDR3 nucleotides: TGTGCCAGCAGCCACGGACAGGGAGAAAGCACAGATACGCAGTATTTT. It translates to CASSHGQGESTDTQYF. The chain has TRBV11-1 and TRBJ2-3; TRBD1 agrees at 8 bases. The CDR3 loop spans 16 amino acids. Unmatched junction bases numbered 7, after V lost 5 bases and J lost 0 bases. Germline-derived CDR1 and CDR2 are SGHAT and FQDESV (reference sequence).

Ten or more counts support this clonotype. This chain joins TRBV20-1 and TRBJ2-1; D remains ambiguous. Looked up from germline, CDR1 is DFQATT and CDR2 is SNEGSKA (reference sequence). The CDR3 consists of 15 residues. With 3 bases removed from V and 6 bases from J, the gap between germline ends came to 18 bases. The CDR3 nucleotides are TGCAGTGCTAGCTTGGTAGCCGTGAGAGCCAATGAGCAGTTCTTC. It yields the protein CSASLVAVRANEQFF.

The V and J genes are TRBV25-1 and TRBJ2-3, with D perhaps TRBD1 or TRBD2 (5 bases each). The germline CDR1 and CDR2 sequences are MGHDK and SYGVNS. Trimming shortened V by 5 bases and J by 7 bases, and 16 bases separated the two germline ends. The CDR3 has 14 amino acids. CDR3 sequence: CASSLGDDLHTQYF. For the CDR3, the DNA is TGTGCCAGCAGTTTAGGGGACGATCTCCATACGCAGTATTTT.

V and J are TRBV7-4 and TRBJ2-1; no clear D gene. This CDR3 comprises 13 residues. Germline V gives CDR1 SGHVT, CDR2 SQSDAQ. Trimming pared 0 bases from V and 5 bases from J, leaving 5 bases between. The CDR3 reads CASSLAPNNEQFF. In DNA, the CDR3 is TGTGCCAGCAGCTTAGCGCCTAACAATGAGCAGTTCTTC.

Notes on this clonotype: Being one base from a much bigger clone, this may be a read error. The V and J genes are TRBV6-5 and TRBJ2-7; D call uncertain. Germline CDR1 reads MNHEY; CDR2 reads SVGAGI. The length of the CDR3 is 13 residues. CDR3 in amino acids: CTSSYSYSEEQYF. CDR3 DNA sequence: TGTACCAGCAGTTACTCATACAGCGAAGAGCAGTACTTC.

In regard to this clonotype: A much bigger clone sits one base away, suggesting this may be a read error. The rearrangement joins TRBV20-1 to TRBJ2-5, with D possibly matching TRBD1 (5 bases). This CDR3 region has 11 residues. CDR1 DFQATT and CDR2 SNEGSKA come from the germline V gene (reference sequence). CDR3 sequence (DNA): TGCGGTGGTGACAGTGAAGAGACCCAGTACTTC. Its protein is CGGDSEETQYF.

The table lists this clonotype with many counts. The rearrangement joins TRBV19 to TRBJ1-1; weak D call: TRBD1 (5 bases). CDR1 is LNHDA and CDR2 is SQIVND in the germline V gene (reference sequence). CDR3 length: 11 amino acids. Deletions cut 8 bases from V and 11 bases from J, with 15 bases between. CDR3 nucleotides: TGTGCCAGTGTACTCGGGGGTGAGGCTTTCTTT. It translates to CASVLGGEAFF.

The chain links TRBV7-2 to TRBJ2-3; D call uncertain. Trimming removed 5 bases from V and 2 bases from J, with 8 bases in between. The CDR3 consists of 13 residues. Looked up from germline, CDR1 is SGHTA and CDR2 is FQGNSA. CDR3 DNA sequence: TGTGCCAGCAGCCGATTATCCACAGATACGCAGTATTTT. It encodes CASSRLSTDTQYF.

The genes are TRBV5-4 and TRBJ2-3, with TRBD2 matching 16 bases. The J segment lost 3 bases and the V segment lost 1 base, leaving 11 bases of the junction unmatched. Germline loops: CDR1 SGHNT, CDR2 YYREEE (reference sequence). This CDR3 has 20 residues. DNA of the CDR3: TGTGCCAGCAGCTTGCCCACCGGGACTAGCGGGAGGGTTCGGACAGATACGCAGTATTTT. Translated: CASSLPTGTSGRVRTDTQYF.

There are many counts of this clonotype. V gene TRBV9 combines with J gene TRBJ1-2; a possible D gene is TRBD1 (6 bases). The germline V and J ends were trimmed by 4 bases and 8 bases, with 15 bases remaining between them. This CDR3 is 13 amino acids long. The germline CDR1 and CDR2 sequences are SGDLS and YYNGEE. The DNA of the CDR3 is TGTGCCAGCAGCACCGGGACACCGAGGGGCTACACCTTC. This encodes CASSTGTPRGYTF.

The rearrangement links TRBV10-3 to TRBJ2-3; 10 bases align to TRBD2. The germline V gene has CDR1 ENHRY and CDR2 SYGVKD. V trimming: 5 bases; J trimming: 5 bases; junction bases outside the gene matches: 7. This CDR3 has 15 amino acids. The CDR3 nucleotides read TGTGCCATCAGTACCGGACTAGCGGCGGTAGATACGCAGTATTTT. Its protein is CAISTGLAAVDTQYF.

In regard to this clonotype: A much larger clonotype is one base distant, so this may be a read error. The chain joins TRBV5-4 to TRBJ1-2; D gene unclear. V dropped 1 base and J dropped 6 bases, with 13 bases sitting between them. Germline values: CDR1 SGHNT, CDR2 YYREEE (reference sequence). The CDR3 has 14 amino acids. CDR3 residues: CASSLPFGNHGYTF. The DNA of the CDR3 is TGTGCCAGCAGCTTGCCTTTCGGCAACCATGGCTACACCTTC.

In its sample, this clonotype was seen many times. The chain uses TRBV4-1 and TRBJ1-1, with D tentatively TRBD1 (6 bases). Trimming shortened V by 2 bases and J by 0 bases, and 10 bases separated the two germline ends. The CDR3 runs 15 residues. Germline-derived CDR1 and CDR2 are MGHRA and YSYEKL. The CDR3 loop reads CASSQRTALNTEAFF. The CDR3 DNA reads as TGCGCCAGCAGCCAACGGACAGCCTTGAACACTGAAGCTTTCTTT.

The gene calls are TRBV24-1 and TRBJ2-3; D is undetermined. Looked up from germline, CDR1 is KGHDR and CDR2 is SFDVKD. V lost 5 bases and J 4 bases, leaving 6 bases between the germline ends. The CDR3 spans 12 residues. The CDR3 nucleotides read TGTGCCACCAGTGGTCCTTCAGATACGCAGTATTTT. Translation: CATSGPSDTQYF.

Regarding this clonotype: One end of the junction fails to match germline, which may point to a read error. The chain carries TRBV3-1 and TRBJ2-1, with D possibly TRBD2 on 5 matching bases. The CDR3 is made up of 16 amino acids. CDR1 LGHDT and CDR2 YNNKEL come from the germline V gene (reference sequence). This CDR3 is CASGQGGVGWRNEQFF. The CDR3 nucleotides are TGTGCCAGCGGCCAAGGCGGAGTTGGGTGGAGGAATGAGCAGTTCTTC.

This clonotype has ten or more counts. The genes are TRBV2 and TRBJ2-1, with D unclear. Germline CDR1 reads SNHLY; CDR2 reads FYNNEI. There are 15 residues in the CDR3. The germline V and J ends were trimmed by 0 bases and 0 bases, with 6 bases remaining between them. The CDR3 loop is CASSEALNSYNEQFF. The DNA of the CDR3 is TGTGCCAGCAGTGAAGCTCTAAACTCCTACAATGAGCAGTTCTTC.

V is TRBV30 and J is TRBJ2-4, with 11 positions matching TRBD1. The CDR3 loop spans 13 amino acids. Per germline, CDR1 GTSNPN and CDR2 SVGIG (reference sequence). Germline trimming cut 3 bases from V and 10 bases from J; bases unmatched to any gene: 5. Here the CDR3 reads CAWRPGTGGIQYF. The CDR3 DNA reads as TGTGCCTGGAGACCCGGGACAGGGGGTATTCAGTACTTC.

This clonotype was detected once. The chain combines TRBV2 with TRBJ2-7; 9 bases agree with TRBD1. V trimming: 8 bases; J trimming: 3 bases; junction bases outside the gene matches: 2. Germline CDR1 SNHLY, CDR2 FYNNEI. This CDR3 spans 12 amino acids. CDR3: CASGGQGYEQYF. CDR3 nucleotide sequence: TGTGCCAGCGGGGGACAGGGCTACGAGCAGTACTTC.

This clonotype was detected many times. The chain joins TRBV19 to TRBJ2-1, with 12 bases identical to TRBD2. Trimming at V came to 8 bases and at J to 6 bases, leaving 5 bases not matched to a gene. The germline V gene encodes CDR1 LNHDA and CDR2 SQIVND (reference sequence). This CDR3 is 14 amino acids long. CDR3 residues: CASQLAGGLNEQFF. CDR3 in DNA: TGTGCCAGTCAGCTAGCGGGGGGGCTCAATGAGCAGTTCTTC.

J is TRBJ1-4 and V is TRBV24-1; D uncertain. The CDR3 sequence is 14 residues long. Germline lookup yields CDR1 KGHDR and CDR2 SFDVKD. V dropped 8 bases and J dropped 6 bases, with 15 bases sitting between them. CDR3 in DNA: TGTGCCACCATTCCCCCCGGCGGGGATGAAAAACTGTTTTTT. This gives the protein CATIPPGGDEKLFF.

J is TRBJ1-6 and V is TRBV11-2; TRBD1 matches at 8 bases. Germline trimming cut 6 bases from V and 14 bases from J; bases unmatched to any gene: 18. This CDR3 comprises 16 residues. Per the germline V gene, CDR1 is SGHAT and CDR2 is FQNNGV. Written as DNA, the CDR3 is TGTGCCAGCAGACCGGGGACAGGCTTCCGCCTCAGGACCCTCCACTTT. It encodes CASRPGTGFRLRTLHF.

A few counts support this clonotype. The chain has TRBV15 and TRBJ1-2; 9 bases are shared with TRBD1. This CDR3 has 17 amino acids. Trimming took 3 bases from V and 3 from J; bases not matched to a gene: 11. CDR1 and CDR2 from the germline V gene are LNHNV and YYDKDF (reference sequence). For the CDR3, the DNA is TGTGCCACCAGCAGGTACAGGGGGCCCTCGGTAGACTATGGCTACACCTTC. Translation gives CATSRYRGPSVDYGYTF.

A remark on this clonotype: The missing conserved phenylalanine or tryptophan at the end of this CDR3 makes a read error likely. V usage is TRBV10-1 and J usage is TRBJ1-6; possible D gene TRBD1, 5 bases. Germline loops: CDR1 WNHNN, CDR2 SYGVQD (reference sequence). The CDR3 is 17 residues long. V was cut by 10 bases and J by 7 bases, with 26 bases left in between. Written as DNA, the CDR3 is TGCGCCACCTTCGTACCCCCAGGGATTATCGACAATTCACCCCTCCACTCT. It encodes CATFVPPGIIDNSPLHS.

V is TRBV6-5 and J is TRBJ1-6; 12 bases are shared with TRBD1. Germline V gene sequence: CDR1 MNHEY, CDR2 SVGAGI. The CDR3 runs to 15 residues. The ends lost 2 bases at V and 7 bases at J; junction bases unmatched: 0. The CDR3 is CASSYGTGGNSPLHF. The CDR3 DNA is TGTGCCAGCAGTTACGGGACAGGGGGCAATTCACCCCTCCACTTT.

This clonotype was found many times. CDR3 loop: CASSEGGGGKNIQYF. The CDR3, as DNA: TGCGCCAGCAGTGAAGGCGGGGGGGGCAAAAACATTCAGTACTTC. The V gene is TRBV10-2, the J gene TRBJ2-4; the match to TRBD2 covers 9 bases. CDR3 length: 15 residues. Germline CDR1 is WSHSY and CDR2 is SAAADI. The ends lost 3 bases at V and 3 bases at J; junction bases unmatched: 3.

V and J are TRBV27 and TRBJ1-1; D is undetermined. The germline CDR1 and CDR2 sequences are MNHEY and SMNVEV (reference sequence). Trimming left V 0 bases short and J 5 bases short, with 7 bases between. This CDR3 is built from 13 residues. CDR3: CASSLSYRTEAFF. The CDR3 DNA reads TGTGCCAGCAGTTTATCCTATAGGACTGAAGCTTTCTTT.

The gene calls are TRBV11-3 and TRBJ2-7; the match to TRBD1 covers 7 bases. This CDR3 is built from 14 residues. The ends lost 0 bases at V and 8 bases at J; junction bases unmatched: 7. Germline CDR1 SGHNT, CDR2 YENEEA. As DNA, the CDR3 is TGTGCCAGCAGCTTAGATGTGCTGACAGGGCAGCAGTACTTC. Residues: CASSLDVLTGQQYF.